The clone carrying this TCR beta chain has ten or more counts. Here the CDR3 omits its conserved ending phenylalanine or tryptophan, so a read error is the likely source. The data were obtained in a study of breast tumors, draining lymph nodes, adjacent tissues. TCRdb itself ran the multiplex PCR reads through MiXCR, one entry per CDR3 protein. Among more than 15,000 distinct CDR3 sequences listed, roughly 64% were seen once. This CDR3 contains 16 residues. Germline lookup yields CDR1 SGHRS and CDR2 YFSETQ. Trimming took off 0 bases at V and 0 bases at J, with 12 bases between the two ends. The source is a female donor with breast cancer. Some clones in this sample may be carry-over from other donors' samples. V usage is TRBV5-1 and J usage is TRBJ1-2; D uncertain. Sequenced: tumor-adjacent breast tissue. CDR3 protein: CASSLEWGDPNYGYTL. The CDR3 nucleotides are TGCGCCAGCAGCTTGGAATGGGGAGACCCTAACTATGGCTACACCCTC.